This T cell receptor beta chain was observed in a study of T cell repertoires in ileal Crohn's disease. To note about this clone: Its antigen is unidentified.

The study's findings and limits: Clonal expansions were more frequent in active smokers than non-smokers at surgery.

Eligibility required adulthood, ileal or ileocolonic Crohn's disease and indicated ileocolonic resection. Produced via immunoSEQ multiplex PCR; TCRdb's table is partial and in-frame only. The table records fewer than 2,000 clones, 75% to 85% of them present only once. Germline values: CDR1 SNHLY, CDR2 FYNNEI. Trimming took 8 bases from V and 6 from J; bases not matched to a gene: 9. This CDR3 is 15 amino acids long. This rearrangement joins TRBV2 to TRBJ1-4; 10 bases match TRBD1. This TCR derives from an adult with Crohn's disease. Sequenced input: ileal tissue. The CDR3 region is CASRRDRGFYEKLFF. CDR3 DNA sequence: TGTGCCAGCCGCCGGGACAGGGGCTTTTATGAAAAACTGTTTTTT.